A selection of T cell receptor beta chains follows, all from one sample in a study of cytotoxic CD8 clonotypes in ibrutinib-treated CLL. Data came from immunoSEQ multiplex PCR; TCRdb stores just in-frame clones and leaves some out. The data contain fewer than 400,000 clones, about 61% of them seen just once; the ten biggest clones take up 6% to 6.5%. The sequencing used PBMCs, collected after 36 months of ibrutinib treatment. The receptors here all came from a human donor with chronic lymphocytic leukemia. Both conserved end residues are part of each CDR3. The D gene is left open where the match is weak. For some rows the clone size is stated as once, few or many, or as a class when expanded; others skip it.

TRBJ1-2 TRBV27 few - TGTGCCAGCAGTTATGTGGCAGGGCATTCCTATGGCTACACCTTC CASSYVAGHSYGYTF
TRBJ2-3 TRBV6-6 - - TGTGCCAGCAGTTCCAACACAGATACGCAGTATTTT CASSSNTDTQYF
TRBJ1-4 TRBV5-6 - - TGTGCCAGCAGCTTGAGGCAGACTAATGAAAAACTGTTTTTT CASSLRQTNEKLFF
TRBJ2-5 TRBV29-1 - - TGCAGCGTTGACAGGGGTGTCCAAGAGACCCAGTACTTC CSVDRGVQETQYF
TRBJ2-1 TRBV20-1 - TRBD2 TGCAGGCCAGCGGGGGGGAATGAGCAGTTCTTC CRPAGGNEQFF
TRBJ2-7 TRBV28 - TRBD1 TGTGCCAGCAGTTCAGGACAGGGCTACGAGCAGTACTTC CASSSGQGYEQYF
TRBJ2-6 TRBV15 - - TGTGCCACCAGCGACGGCAACGTCCTGACTTTC CATSDGNVLTF
TRBJ2-3 TRBV15 - - TGTGCCACCAGCAGAGATTCTTCAGGTAGCGGCATCACAGATACGCAGTATTTT CATSRDSSGSGITDTQYF
TRBJ2-1 TRBV10-3 few TRBD1 TGTGCCATCAGTGAGTCCGCGACAGGGAGCAATGAGCAGTTCTTC CAISESATGSNEQFF
TRBJ2-7 TRBV27 - - TGTGCCAGCAGTCCCAACTCCCCCAGGGACTACGAGCAGTACTTC CASSPNSPRDYEQYF
TRBJ2-1 TRBV25-1 few TRBD1 TGTGCCAGCAGTGTTACAGGGGGCTCCTACAATGAGCAGTTCTTC CASSVTGGSYNEQFF
TRBJ2-1 TRBV13 - - TGTGCCAGCAGCTTACAGAGCTCAATTCACAATGAGCAGTTCTTC CASSLQSSIHNEQFF
TRBJ2-2 TRBV27 - TRBD2 TGTGCCAGCAGTTCAGGACTAGCGGGAATGACCGGGGAGCTGTTTTTT CASSSGLAGMTGELFF
TRBJ1-2 TRBV6-6 - - TGTGCCAGCAGTTTGAGGGTGGAGGGTGGCTACACCTTC CASSLRVEGGYTF
TRBJ2-7 TRBV7-9 - - TGTGCCAGCAGCTTCTCGGGCCCTAGCTCCTACGAGCAGTACTTC CASSFSGPSSYEQYF
TRBJ1-5 TRBV28 few - TGTGCCAGCAGACCGTGGGGGGATCAGCCCCAGCATTTT CASRPWGDQPQHF
TRBJ2-2 TRBV6-1 - - TGTGCCAGCAGTGATTTCGGGGGCCCTTACACCGGGGAGCTGTTTTTT CASSDFGGPYTGELFF
TRBJ2-7 TRBV18 - TRBD1 TGTGCCAGCTCACCGAACGACAGGGCGGAAGAGCAGTACTTC CASSPNDRAEEQYF
TRBJ1-1 TRBV4-2 - - TGTGCCAGCAGCCAAGCATTGGGCGGGGGGCCCCGGACTGAAGCTTTCTTT CASSQALGGGPRTEAFF
TRBJ2-7 TRBV7-9 - TRBD1 TGTGCCAGCAGCTTACTAGGACAGGGGACCCACGAGCAGTACTTC CASSLLGQGTHEQYF
TRBJ2-5 TRBV29-1 - - TGCAGCGTTGATCAGGCTGCAGGGACCCAGTACTTC CSVDQAAGTQYF
TRBJ2-3 TRBV11-3 - TRBD2 TGTGCCAGCAGCTCAAGACTAGCGGGGATCACAGATACGCAGTATTTT CASSSRLAGITDTQYF
TRBJ2-3 TRBV14 few - TGTGCCAGCAGCCAATCAGGCTGGGATACGCAGTATTTT CASSQSGWDTQYF
TRBJ2-6 TRBV19 - - TGTGCCAGTAGTATTGAGACCTTGAGTGGGGCCAACGTCCTGACTTTC CASSIETLSGANVLTF
TRBJ2-5 TRBV5-1 - TRBD1 TGCGCCAGCAGCTATGGACAGGGCCAAGAGACCCAGTACTTC CASSYGQGQETQYF
TRBJ2-1 TRBV10-3 - - TGTGCCATCAGTGAAGAGTCCTATGAGCAGTTCTTC CAISEESYEQFF
TRBJ1-5 TRBV11-2 - - TGTGCCAGCAGCCTACTTCATCATCAGCCCCAGCATTTT CASSLLHHQPQHF
TRBJ2-7 TRBV7-6 once - TGTGCCAGCAGCCTAAGACAAACCACTCCCTACGAGCAGTACTTC CASSLRQTTPYEQYF